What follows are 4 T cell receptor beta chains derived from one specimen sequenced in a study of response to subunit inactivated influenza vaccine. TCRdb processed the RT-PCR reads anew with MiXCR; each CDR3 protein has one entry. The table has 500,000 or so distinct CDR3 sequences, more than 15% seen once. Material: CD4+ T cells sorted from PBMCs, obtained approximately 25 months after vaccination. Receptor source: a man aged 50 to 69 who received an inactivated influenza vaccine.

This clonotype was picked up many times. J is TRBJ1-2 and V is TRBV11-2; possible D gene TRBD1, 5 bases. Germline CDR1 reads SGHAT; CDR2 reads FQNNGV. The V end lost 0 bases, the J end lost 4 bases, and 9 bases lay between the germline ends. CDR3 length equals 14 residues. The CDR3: CASSLDPGTYGYTF. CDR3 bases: TGTGCCAGCAGCTTAGATCCCGGGACCTATGGCTACACCTTC.

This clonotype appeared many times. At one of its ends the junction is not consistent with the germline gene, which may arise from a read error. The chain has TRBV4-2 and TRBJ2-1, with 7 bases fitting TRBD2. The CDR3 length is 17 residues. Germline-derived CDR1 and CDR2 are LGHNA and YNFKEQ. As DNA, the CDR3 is TGTGCCAGCAGCCAAGATCTGAGTAGCGGGTCCTCCAATGAGCAGTTCTTC. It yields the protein CASSQDLSSGSSNEQFF.

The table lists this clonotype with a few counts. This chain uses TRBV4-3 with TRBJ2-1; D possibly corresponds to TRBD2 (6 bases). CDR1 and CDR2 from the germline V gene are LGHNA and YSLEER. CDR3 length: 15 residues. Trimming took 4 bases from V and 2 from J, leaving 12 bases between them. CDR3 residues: CASSPGTSTYNEQFF. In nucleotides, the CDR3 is TGCGCCAGCAGCCCCGGGACTTCCACCTACAATGAGCAGTTCTTC.

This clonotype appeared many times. The CDR3 DNA reads as TGCAGTGCTACACGAGGACCTAGCAATCAGCCCCAGCATTTT. This gives the protein CSATRGPSNQPQHF. The genes are TRBV20-1 and TRBJ1-5; D gene uncertain. The V end lost 4 bases, the J end lost 0 bases, and 10 bases lay between the germline ends. This CDR3 is 14 amino acids long. Germline CDR1 and CDR2: DFQATT and SNEGSKA (reference sequence).